This T cell receptor beta chain was recorded in a study of blood T cell repertoires in COVID-19. Study background: Samples representing acute and convalescent COVID-19 were sourced from the United States, Italy and Spain.

Assay: immunoSEQ multiplex PCR; the TCRdb copy retains only in-frame clones and omits some. The table lists about 90,000 clones, 90% of them singletons. Germline lookup yields CDR1 LGHNA and CDR2 YSLEER. V shed 0 bases and J 6 bases; nucleotides not matched to a gene: 8. The CDR3 has 16 amino acids. Material for sequencing was peripheral blood. The chain links TRBV4-3 to TRBJ2-1; 7 bases match TRBD2. The source of this sequence is a man in his forties or fifties with acute or convalescent COVID-19. In DNA, the CDR3 is TGCGCCAGCAGCCAAGAGCTCGGACTAGGAGGCAATGAGCAGTTCTTC. Amino acid sequence: CASSQELGLGGNEQFF.